The present TCR beta chain was sequenced within a study of shared clonotypes between healthy human individuals. Note on this clone: Other DNA sequences in this sample translate to the same CDR3.

TCRdb's table, derived via immunoSEQ multiplex PCR, lists solely in-frame clones and lacks some. This sample has 2 million to 2.5 million clones; 90% to 96% occur once, and the top ten carry roughly 0.13%. Germline loops: CDR1 SGDLS, CDR2 YYNGEE. Trimming stripped 0 bases from V and 2 bases from J, with 8 bases between. This CDR3 contains 15 residues. V is TRBV9 and J is TRBJ2-2, with D perhaps matching TRBD1 (5 bases). The clonotype comes from a young man in good health. The material sequenced was naive CD4+ T cells sorted from blood. The subset was: CD45RA+ positively selected. Here the CDR3 DNA reads TGTGCCAGCAGCGTAGGGACATTAAACACCGGGGAGCTGTTTTTT. Protein: CASSVGTLNTGELFF.